Below are 20 T cell receptor beta chains sequenced from a single sample in a study of OX40 agonist ivuxolimab in advanced cancers. Assay used: immunoSEQ multiplex PCR; TCRdb lists only in-frame clones, some missing. The table records fewer than 65,000 clones, about 89% of them present only once. The sequenced sample was CD4+ or CD8+ T cells sorted from blood, obtained in a trial of the OX40 agonist ivuxolimab. These receptors were obtained from an adult with an advanced solid tumor such as melanoma, head and neck, liver or kidney cancer.

The V call is TRBV19, the J call TRBJ2-5; 9 bases are a match to TRBD2. The end of the DNA aligns better with TRBJ2-7, so the J call may be wrong. Per the germline V gene, CDR1 is LNHDA and CDR2 is SQIVND (reference sequence). CDR3 length equals 14 residues. CDR3 protein: CASSIGGGDYEQYF. The CDR3 region has the DNA TGTGCCAGTAGTATCGGCGGGGGGGATTACGAGCAGTACTTC.

The rearrangement uses TRBV6-1 and TRBJ2-7; tentatively, D is TRBD1 (5 bases). CDR1 MNHNS and CDR2 SASEGT come from the germline V gene. The CDR3 contains 15 residues. V was cut by 3 bases and J by 3 bases, with 15 bases left in between. CDR3 nucleotides: TGTGCCAGCAGTGACGGACACAGCGTTTACTACGAGCAGTACTTC. Translation: CASSDGHSVYYEQYF.

Within the sample, this clone is medium-sized (0.01 to 0.1%). The rearrangement links TRBV7-6 to TRBJ2-7; D possibly matches TRBD1 or TRBD2 (7 bases each). Germline V lookup: CDR1 SGHVS, CDR2 FNYEAQ. This CDR3 comprises 14 residues. Trimming pared 5 bases from V and 2 bases from J, leaving 13 bases between. The CDR3 region is CASSQGGETYEQYF. CDR3 DNA: TGTGCCAGCAGCCAGGGGGGGGAGACCTACGAGCAGTACTTC.

This clone was found once. The chain uses TRBV5-1 and TRBJ2-7; a possible D gene is TRBD1 (6 bases). CDR1 and CDR2 from the germline V gene are SGHRS and YFSETQ. There are 15 residues in the CDR3. Trimming took off 2 bases at V and 1 base at J, with 13 bases between the two ends. DNA for the CDR3: TGCGCCAGCAGCTTAATGACAGGAATATCCTACGAGCAGTACTTC. Translating gives CASSLMTGISYEQYF.

This chain joins TRBV6-6 and TRBJ1-4; D is uncertain. The CDR3 is 12 residues long. V lost 6 bases and J lost 6, with 8 bases in between. Germline V CDR1 and CDR2: MNHNY, SVGAGI (reference sequence). Written as DNA, the CDR3 is TGTGCCAGCAGGGCACTGGATGAAAAACTGTTTTTT. This gives the protein CASRALDEKLFF.

The chain has TRBV9 and TRBJ1-5; D remains ambiguous. V lost 0 bases and J lost 6, with 7 bases in between. CDR3 length equals 13 residues. CDR1 is SGDLS, CDR2 YYNGEE, per germline. The CDR3 sequence is CASSVGVSQPQHF. The CDR3 DNA is TGTGCCAGCAGCGTAGGAGTTAGTCAGCCCCAGCATTTT.

The genes are TRBV14 and TRBJ2-1; TRBD2 matches at 16 bases. In germline, CDR1 is SGHDN, CDR2 FVKESK. V lost 1 base, J lost 10 bases, and 10 bases stayed unmatched. The CDR3 loop spans 18 amino acids. The CDR3 here is CASSQVGPGLAGGLEQFF. CDR3 nucleotide sequence: TGTGCCAGCAGCCAAGTAGGCCCGGGACTAGCGGGGGGGCTAGAGCAGTTCTTC.

This chain uses TRBV5-1 with TRBJ2-1, with 12 positions matching TRBD2. Germline V lookup: CDR1 SGHRS, CDR2 YFSETQ. This CDR3 region has 18 residues. V lost 1 base, J lost 7 bases, and 12 bases stayed unmatched. As DNA, the CDR3 is TGCGCCAGCAGCTTGCCGACTAGCGGGGGAGCCCTAGGGAATGAGCAGTTCTTC. Amino acid sequence: CASSLPTSGGALGNEQFF.

The genes are TRBV9 and TRBJ2-2; D gene ambiguous. CDR1 is SGDLS, CDR2 YYNGEE, per germline. V lost 0 bases and J 7 bases, leaving 4 bases between the germline ends. The CDR3 is 12 residues long. CDR3 amino acids: CASSVGGGELFF. CDR3 bases: TGTGCCAGCAGCGTAGGGGGCGGGGAGCTGTTTTTT.

The J gene is TRBJ1-2, the V gene TRBV23-1; D gene unclear. TRBV23-1 is treated as an ORF (open reading frame) with a function not yet certain. Trimming took off 6 bases at V and 4 bases at J, with 27 bases between the two ends. CDR3 size: 18 residues. DNA for the CDR3: TGCGCCAGCAGCCCAACTGCCTTCCCGACGGACGGACCCTATGGCTACACCTTC. Translating it yields CASSPTAFPTDGPYGYTF.

The chain uses TRBV10-1 and TRBJ2-3; D is uncertain. The V end lost 0 bases, the J end lost 0 bases, and 19 bases lay between the germline ends. CDR1 is WNHNN, CDR2 SYGVQD, per germline (reference sequence). CDR3 length: 19 residues. This CDR3 is CASSESFPKDGRSTDTQYF. The DNA of the CDR3 is TGCGCCAGCAGTGAGTCATTCCCAAAGGACGGACGGAGCACAGATACGCAGTATTTT.

This clone came up once. CDR3 in amino acids: CASSERGGRSYNEQFF. Written as DNA, the CDR3 is TGTGCCAGCAGTGAGCGCGGCGGGAGGTCCTACAATGAGCAGTTCTTC. The V gene is TRBV6-1, the J gene TRBJ2-1; 8 nucleotides line up with TRBD2. Germline CDR1 reads MNHNS; CDR2 reads SASEGT. The V segment lost 3 bases and the J segment 1 base; nucleotides outside the gene matches: 5. This CDR3 has 16 amino acids.

The rearrangement joins TRBV14 to TRBJ2-3; D is perhaps TRBD1 (6 bases). CDR1 is SGHDN, CDR2 FVKESK, per germline. This CDR3 spans 15 amino acids. Trimming stripped 8 bases from V and 2 bases from J, with 17 bases between. The CDR3 loop reads CASAGLGGFTDTQYF. CDR3 bases: TGTGCCAGCGCGGGTCTAGGGGGATTCACAGATACGCAGTATTTT. The entire variable domain, with the rest obtained from reference TRBV14 and TRBJ2-3, is as follows: EAGVTQFPSHSVIEKGQTVTLRCDPISGHDNLYWYRRVMGKEIKFLLHFVKESKQDESGMPNNRFLAERTGGTYSTLKVQPAELEDSGVYFCASAGLGGFTDTQYFGPGTRLTVL.

This clone has only a few counts. The chain employs TRBV20-1 and TRBJ1-1, with unresolved D. Germline CDR1 is DFQATT and CDR2 is SNEGSKA (reference sequence). V was cut by 3 bases and J by 5 bases, with 4 bases left in between. The length of the CDR3 is 10 residues. CDR3 DNA sequence: TGCAGTGCTAGCAGGACTGAAGCTTTCTTT. Protein product: CSASRTEAFF.

J is TRBJ2-7 and V is TRBV9; maybe TRBD1 (5 bases). The CDR3 length is 14 residues. V was clipped by 0 bases and J by 6 bases, with 13 bases between them. In germline, CDR1 is SGDLS, CDR2 YYNGEE. CDR3 residues: CASSVASQGTEQYF. The CDR3 nucleotides are TGTGCCAGCAGCGTAGCTTCTCAGGGTACCGAGCAGTACTTC. Filled out from reference TRBV9 and TRBJ2-7, the complete variable domain reads DSGVTQTPKHLITATGQRVTLRCSPRSGDLSVYWYQQSLDQGLQFLIQYYNGEERAKGNILERFSAQQFPDLHSELNLSSLELGDSALYFCASSVASQGTEQYFGPGTRLTVT.

The J gene is TRBJ2-7, the V gene TRBV13; TRBD2 matches at 7 bases. After removal of 2 bases from V and 2 bases from J, the junction contained 6 bases not matched to a gene. There are 15 residues in the CDR3. Germline CDR1 and CDR2: PRHDT and FYEKMQ (reference sequence). The CDR3 region has the DNA TGTGCCAGCAGCTTATTCCTGGCGGGGGCCTACGAGCAGTACTTC. Its translation: CASSLFLAGAYEQYF.

This chain joins TRBV6-1 and TRBJ1-2; 9 positions agree with TRBD1. V was pared by 6 bases and J by 4 bases, with 6 bases of the junction left unmatched. The CDR3 sequence is 14 residues long. The germline CDR1 and CDR2 sequences are MNHNS and SASEGT. The CDR3 loop reads CASSELQGAYGYTF. CDR3 coding DNA: TGTGCCAGCAGCGAACTACAGGGGGCCTATGGCTACACCTTC.

This clone was found many times. V is TRBV2 and J is TRBJ2-3; 8 bases fit TRBD2. V was pared by 3 bases and J by 1 base, with 0 bases of the junction left unmatched. Germline V lookup: CDR1 SNHLY, CDR2 FYNNEI. The CDR3 spans 14 residues. The CDR3 loop is CASSDSGGTDTQYF. CDR3 nucleotides: TGTGCCAGCAGTGATAGCGGGGGCACAGATACGCAGTATTTT.

The gene calls are TRBV19 and TRBJ2-7, with TRBD1 matching 9 bases. V dropped 5 bases and J dropped 2; count of bases not matched to a gene: 4. CDR3 size: 14 residues. The germline V gene has CDR1 LNHDA and CDR2 SQIVND (reference sequence). The DNA for the CDR3 is TGTGCCAGTAGTCCGGGACAGGGCCCCTACGAGCAGTACTTC. Amino acid sequence: CASSPGQGPYEQYF.

This chain connects TRBV28 to TRBJ1-3, with a tentative D call TRBD1 (5 bases). Germline V gene data show CDR1 as MDHEN and CDR2 as SYDVKM. V was trimmed by 4 bases and J by 4 bases, leaving 11 bases between them. The CDR3 covers 14 residues. Here the CDR3 reads CASSWGVAGNTIYF. The CDR3 DNA follows: TGTGCCAGCAGTTGGGGGGTGGCAGGAAACACCATATATTTT.